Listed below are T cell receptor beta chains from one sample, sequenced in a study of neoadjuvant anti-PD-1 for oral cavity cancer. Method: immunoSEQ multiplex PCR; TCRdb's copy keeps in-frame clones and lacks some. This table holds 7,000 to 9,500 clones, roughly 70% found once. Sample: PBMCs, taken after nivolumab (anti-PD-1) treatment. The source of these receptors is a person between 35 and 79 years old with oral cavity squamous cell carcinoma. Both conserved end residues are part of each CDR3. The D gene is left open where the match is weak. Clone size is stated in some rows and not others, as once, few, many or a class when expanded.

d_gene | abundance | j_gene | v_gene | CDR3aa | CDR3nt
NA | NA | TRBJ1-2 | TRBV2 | CASSDRGRKGYTF | TGTGCCAGCAGTGACAGGGGTCGAAAGGGCTACACCTTC
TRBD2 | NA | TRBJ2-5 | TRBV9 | CASSVQASGGPRQETQYF | TGTGCCAGCAGCGTACAGGCTAGCGGGGGGCCTAGACAAGAGACCCAGTACTTC
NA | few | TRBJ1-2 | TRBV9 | CASTPAGSSFGYTF | TGTGCCAGCACCCCAGCGGGGAGCTCCTTTGGCTACACCTTC
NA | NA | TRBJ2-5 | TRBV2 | CASRRTGQETQYF | TGTGCCAGCAGACGTACAGGGCAAGAGACCCAGTACTTC
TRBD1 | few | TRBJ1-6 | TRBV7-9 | CASRSNSQGGNSPLHF | TGTGCCAGCAGATCGAATTCACAGGGGGGGAATTCACCCCTCCACTTT
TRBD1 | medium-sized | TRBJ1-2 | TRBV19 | CASNTGTGVINYGYTF | TGTGCCAGTAATACCGGGACAGGGGTAATCAACTATGGCTACACCTTC
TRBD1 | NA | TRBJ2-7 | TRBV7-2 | CASSLAPGGTGEQYF | TGTGCCAGCAGCTTAGCGCCAGGGGGCACGGGGGAGCAGTACTTC
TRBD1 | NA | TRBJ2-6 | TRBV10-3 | CASGPGQGISGANVLTF | TGTGCCAGCGGACCGGGACAGGGGATCTCTGGGGCCAACGTCCTGACTTTC
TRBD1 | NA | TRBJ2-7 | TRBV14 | CASSRGTGFDRSYEQYF | TGTGCCAGCAGCCGAGGGACAGGGTTCGACCGCTCCTACGAGCAGTACTTC
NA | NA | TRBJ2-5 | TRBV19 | CASKKGQGQETQYF | TGTGCCAGCAAGAAGGGCCAGGGCCAAGAGACCCAGTACTTC
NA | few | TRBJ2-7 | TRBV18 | CASSPTGPRANEQYF | TGTGCCAGCTCCCCCACCGGGCCCAGGGCCAACGAGCAGTACTTC
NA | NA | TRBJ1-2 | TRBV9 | CASSLRNPEIYGYTF | TGTGCCAGCAGCCTCCGGAATCCCGAGATCTATGGCTACACCTTC
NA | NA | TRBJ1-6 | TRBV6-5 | CASSLDTYNSPLHF | TGTGCCAGCAGCCTTGACACCTATAATTCACCCCTCCACTTT
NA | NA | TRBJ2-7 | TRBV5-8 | CASSLTGYEQYF | TGTGCCAGCAGCTTAACAGGCTACGAGCAGTACTTC
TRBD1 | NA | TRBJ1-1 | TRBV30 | CAWTGGRTEAFF | TGTGCCTGGACAGGGGGACGCACTGAAGCTTTCTTT
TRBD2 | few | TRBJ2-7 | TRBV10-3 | CAISEPRQRDDEQYF | TGTGCCATCAGTGAGCCCCGACAGCGGGATGACGAGCAGTACTTC
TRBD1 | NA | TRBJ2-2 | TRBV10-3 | CAISKAGTGGSNTGELFF | TGTGCCATCAGCAAAGCCGGGACAGGGGGTTCAAACACCGGGGAGCTGTTTTTT
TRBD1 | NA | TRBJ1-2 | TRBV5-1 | CASSLAPTGRGDYGYTF | TGCGCCAGCAGCTTGGCCCCGACAGGGCGAGGGGACTATGGCTACACCTTC
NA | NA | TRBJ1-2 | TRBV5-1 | CASSVLAGSLDPGGYTF | TGCGCCAGCAGTGTGCTCGCAGGCTCCCTCGACCCCGGTGGCTACACCTTC
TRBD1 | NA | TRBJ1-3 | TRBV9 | CASSPERDRENTIYF | TGTGCCAGCAGCCCCGAGAGGGACAGGGAAAACACCATATATTTT
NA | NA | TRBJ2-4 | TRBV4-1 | CASSQDRGEAKNIQYF | TGCGCCAGCAGCCAAGACAGGGGTGAAGCCAAAAACATTCAGTACTTC
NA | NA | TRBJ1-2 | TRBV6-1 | CASSEARGGTF | TGTGCCAGCAGTGAAGCGAGAGGGGGCACCTTC
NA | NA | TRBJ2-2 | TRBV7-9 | CASRPAGDTGELFF | TGTGCCAGCAGGCCTGCTGGAGACACCGGGGAGCTGTTTTTT
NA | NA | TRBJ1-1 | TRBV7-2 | CASSFGLWGQNTEAFF | TGTGCCAGCAGCTTCGGGTTGTGGGGGCAGAACACTGAAGCTTTCTTT
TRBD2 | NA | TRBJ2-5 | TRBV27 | CASSLRSQRGYQETQYF | TGTGCCAGCAGTTTAAGGTCCCAGCGGGGGTATCAAGAGACCCAGTACTTC
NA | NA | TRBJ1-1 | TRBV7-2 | CASSLVRLNTEAFF | TGTGCCAGCAGCTTAGTCCGGCTTAACACTGAAGCTTTCTTT
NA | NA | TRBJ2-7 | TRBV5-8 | CASSPGQVYEQYF | TGTGCCAGCAGCCCCGGCCAGGTCTACGAGCAGTACTTC
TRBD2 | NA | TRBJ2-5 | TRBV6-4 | CASSDSAGAGETQYF | TGTGCCAGCAGTGACTCAGCGGGGGCGGGGGAGACCCAGTACTTC
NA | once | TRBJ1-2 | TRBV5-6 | CASSLAAVPYYGYTF | TGTGCCAGCAGCTTGGCGGCCGTTCCTTACTATGGCTACACCTTC
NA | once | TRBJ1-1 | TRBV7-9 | CASSLLRSTAEAFF | TGTGCCAGCAGCTTATTAAGGTCTACCGCTGAAGCTTTCTTT
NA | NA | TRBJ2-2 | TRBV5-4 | CASSTNRAGELFF | TGTGCCAGCAGCACCAACAGGGCCGGGGAGCTGTTTTTT
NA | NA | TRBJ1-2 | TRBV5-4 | CASSLDRVLNGYTF | TGTGCCAGCAGCTTGGACAGGGTGCTTAATGGCTACACCTTC
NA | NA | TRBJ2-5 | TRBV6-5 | CASSYSQTGLETQYF | TGTGCCAGCAGTTACTCCCAGACAGGTTTGGAGACCCAGTACTTC
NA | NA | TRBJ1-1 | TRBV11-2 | CASSLDRPDGFF | TGTGCCAGCAGCTTAGACCGGCCCGATGGCTTCTTT
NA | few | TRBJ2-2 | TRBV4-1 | CASSQDRVHTGELFF | TGCGCCAGCAGCCAAGATAGGGTGCACACCGGGGAGCTGTTTTTT
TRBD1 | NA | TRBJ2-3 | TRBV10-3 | CAISEGTGDTDTQYF | TGTGCCATCAGTGAGGGGACAGGGGACACAGATACGCAGTATTTT
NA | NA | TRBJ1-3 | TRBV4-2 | CASSQELQASGNTIYF | TGTGCCAGCAGCCAAGAGTTACAGGCCTCTGGAAACACCATATATTTT
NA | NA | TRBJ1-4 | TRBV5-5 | CASSFDGAANEKLFF | TGTGCCAGCAGCTTTGATGGGGCTGCTAATGAAAAACTGTTTTTT
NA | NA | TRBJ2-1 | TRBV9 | CASSPGDPVPRNEQFF | TGTGCCAGCAGCCCGGGGGATCCAGTACCTCGCAATGAGCAGTTCTTC
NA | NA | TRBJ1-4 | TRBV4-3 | CASSQAAGGAANEKLFF | TGCGCCAGCAGCCAAGCCGCCGGAGGGGCGGCTAATGAAAAACTGTTTTTT
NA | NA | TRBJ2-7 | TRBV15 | CATSRDPGVEYEQYF | TGTGCCACCAGCAGAGATCCGGGGGTGGAATACGAGCAGTACTTC
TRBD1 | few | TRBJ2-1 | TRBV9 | CASSAGDSRYNEQFF | TGTGCCAGCAGCGCCGGGGACAGCAGATACAATGAGCAGTTCTTC
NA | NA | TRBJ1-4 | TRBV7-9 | CASGRVTGAGEKLFF | TGTGCCAGCGGTCGGGTAACGGGGGCCGGTGAAAAACTGTTTTTT
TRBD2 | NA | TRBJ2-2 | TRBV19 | CASSMGLGGTGELFF | TGTGCCAGTAGTATGGGACTAGGGGGTACCGGGGAGCTGTTTTTT